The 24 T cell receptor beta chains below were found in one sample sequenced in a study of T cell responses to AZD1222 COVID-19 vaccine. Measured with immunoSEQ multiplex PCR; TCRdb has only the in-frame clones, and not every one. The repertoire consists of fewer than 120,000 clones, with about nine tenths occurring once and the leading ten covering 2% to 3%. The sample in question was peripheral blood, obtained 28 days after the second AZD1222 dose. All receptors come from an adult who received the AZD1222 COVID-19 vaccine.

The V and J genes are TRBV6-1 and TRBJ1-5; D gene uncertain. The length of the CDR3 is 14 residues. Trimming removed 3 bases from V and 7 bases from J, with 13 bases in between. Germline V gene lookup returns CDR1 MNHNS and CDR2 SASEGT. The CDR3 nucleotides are TGTGCCAGCAGTGACGGGAGCCCGAGGCAGCCCCAGCATTTT. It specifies CASSDGSPRQPQHF.

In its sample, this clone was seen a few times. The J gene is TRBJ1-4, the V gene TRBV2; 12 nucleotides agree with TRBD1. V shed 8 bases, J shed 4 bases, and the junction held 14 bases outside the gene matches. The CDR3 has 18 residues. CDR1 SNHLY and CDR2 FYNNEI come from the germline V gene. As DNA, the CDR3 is TGTGCCAGCGGGGGATCCGGGACAGGGGGCGCGATTAATGAAAAACTGTTTTTT. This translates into CASGGSGTGGAINEKLFF.

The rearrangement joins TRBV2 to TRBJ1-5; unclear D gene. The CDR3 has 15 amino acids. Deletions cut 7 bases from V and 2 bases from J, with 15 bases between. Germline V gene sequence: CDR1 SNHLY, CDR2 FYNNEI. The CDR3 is CASMREISGNQPQHF. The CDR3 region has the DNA TGTGCCAGCATGAGGGAAATCTCTGGCAATCAGCCCCAGCATTTT.

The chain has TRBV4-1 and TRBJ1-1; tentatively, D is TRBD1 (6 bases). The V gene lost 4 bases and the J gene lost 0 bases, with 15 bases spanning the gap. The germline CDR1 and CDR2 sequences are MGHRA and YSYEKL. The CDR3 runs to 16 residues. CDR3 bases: TGCGCCAGCAGCCCGAGTAGGGGGGATTTGAACACTGAAGCTTTCTTT. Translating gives CASSPSRGDLNTEAFF.

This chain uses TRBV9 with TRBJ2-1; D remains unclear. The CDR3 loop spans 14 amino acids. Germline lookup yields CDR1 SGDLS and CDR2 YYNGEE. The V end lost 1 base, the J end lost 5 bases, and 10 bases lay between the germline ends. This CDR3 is CASSVSPTNNEQFF. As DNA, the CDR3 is TGTGCCAGCAGCGTATCCCCTACCAACAATGAGCAGTTCTTC. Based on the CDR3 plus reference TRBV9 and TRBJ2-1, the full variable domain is DSGVTQTPKHLITATGQRVTLRCSPRSGDLSVYWYQQSLDQGLQFLIQYYNGEERAKGNILERFSAQQFPDLHSELNLSSLELGDSALYFCASSVSPTNNEQFFGPGTRLTVL.

The CDR3 nucleotides read TGCGCCAGCAGCCAAGGCACACGAGTGAACACTGAAGCTTTCTTT. It yields the protein CASSQGTRVNTEAFF. The chain joins TRBV4-3 to TRBJ1-1, with D uncertain. The V end lost 1 base, the J end lost 0 bases, and 9 bases lay between the germline ends. The CDR3 has 15 residues. The germline V gene encodes CDR1 LGHNA and CDR2 YSLEER.

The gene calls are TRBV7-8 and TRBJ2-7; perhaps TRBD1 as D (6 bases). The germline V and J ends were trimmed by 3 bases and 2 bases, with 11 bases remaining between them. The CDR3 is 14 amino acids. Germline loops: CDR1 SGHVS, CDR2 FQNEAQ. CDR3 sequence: CASSFTGSTYEQYF. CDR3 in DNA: TGTGCCAGCAGCTTTACAGGGTCCACCTACGAGCAGTACTTC. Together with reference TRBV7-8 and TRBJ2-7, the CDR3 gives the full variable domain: GAGVSQSPRYKVAKRGQDVALRCDPISGHVSLFWYQQALGQGPEFLTYFQNEAQLDKSGLPSDRFFAERPEGSVSTLKIQRTQQEDSAVYLCASSFTGSTYEQYFGPGTRLTVT.

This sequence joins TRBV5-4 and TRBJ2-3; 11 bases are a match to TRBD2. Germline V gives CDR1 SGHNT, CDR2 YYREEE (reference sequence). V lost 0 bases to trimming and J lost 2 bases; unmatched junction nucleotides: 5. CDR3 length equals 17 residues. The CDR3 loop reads CASSLVIAGGSTDTQYF. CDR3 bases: TGTGCCAGCAGCTTGGTGATAGCGGGGGGGTCCACAGATACGCAGTATTTT.

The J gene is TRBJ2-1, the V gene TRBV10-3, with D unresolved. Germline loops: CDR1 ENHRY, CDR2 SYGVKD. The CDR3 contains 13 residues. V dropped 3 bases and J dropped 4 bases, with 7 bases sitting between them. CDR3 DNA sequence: TGTGCCATCAGTGAAGGCACTTACAATGAGCAGTTCTTC. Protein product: CAISEGTYNEQFF.

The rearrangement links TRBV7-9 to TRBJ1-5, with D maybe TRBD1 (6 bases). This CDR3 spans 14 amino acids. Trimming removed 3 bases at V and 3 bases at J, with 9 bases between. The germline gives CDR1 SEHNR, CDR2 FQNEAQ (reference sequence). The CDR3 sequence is CASSFWDNNQPQHF. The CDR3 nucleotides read TGTGCCAGCAGCTTTTGGGACAACAATCAGCCCCAGCATTTT. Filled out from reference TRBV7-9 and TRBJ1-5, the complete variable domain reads DTGVSQNPRHKITKRGQNVTFRCDPISEHNRLYWYRQTLGQGPEFLTYFQNEAQLEKSRLLSDRFSAERPKGSFSTLEIQRTEQGDSAMYLCASSFWDNNQPQHFGDGTRLSIL.

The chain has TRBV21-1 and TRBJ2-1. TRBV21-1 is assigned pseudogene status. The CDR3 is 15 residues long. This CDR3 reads CASSRRRGLDNEQFF. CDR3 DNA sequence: TGTGCCAGCAGCCGCCGCCGGGGCTTGGACAATGAGCAGTTCTTC.

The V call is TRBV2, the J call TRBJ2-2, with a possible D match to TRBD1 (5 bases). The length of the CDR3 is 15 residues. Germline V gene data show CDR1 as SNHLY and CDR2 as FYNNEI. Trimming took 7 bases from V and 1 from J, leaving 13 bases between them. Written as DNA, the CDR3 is TGTGCCAGCAATGTAAGACAGTTGAACACCGGGGAGCTGTTTTTT. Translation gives CASNVRQLNTGELFF.

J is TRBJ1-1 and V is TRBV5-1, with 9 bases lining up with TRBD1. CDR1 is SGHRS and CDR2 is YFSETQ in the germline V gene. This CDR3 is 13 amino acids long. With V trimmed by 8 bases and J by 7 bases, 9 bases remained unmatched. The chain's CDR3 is CASIATGGYEAFF. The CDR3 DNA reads TGCGCCAGTATAGCGACAGGGGGGTATGAAGCTTTCTTT.

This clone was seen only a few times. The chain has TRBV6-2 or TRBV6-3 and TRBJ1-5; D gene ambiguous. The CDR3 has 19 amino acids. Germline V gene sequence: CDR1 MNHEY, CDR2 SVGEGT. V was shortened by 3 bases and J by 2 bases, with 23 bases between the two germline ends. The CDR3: CASSYLPTTPSGRNQPQHF. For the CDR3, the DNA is TGTGCCAGCAGTTATCTCCCTACCACCCCGTCAGGCCGCAATCAGCCCCAGCATTTT.

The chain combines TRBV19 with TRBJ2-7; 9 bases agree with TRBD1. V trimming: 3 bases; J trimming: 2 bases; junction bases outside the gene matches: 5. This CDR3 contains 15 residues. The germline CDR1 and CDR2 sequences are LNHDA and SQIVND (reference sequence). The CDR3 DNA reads TGTGCCAGTAGTATCGCGGGACAGGGAACCTACGAGCAGTACTTC. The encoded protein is CASSIAGQGTYEQYF.

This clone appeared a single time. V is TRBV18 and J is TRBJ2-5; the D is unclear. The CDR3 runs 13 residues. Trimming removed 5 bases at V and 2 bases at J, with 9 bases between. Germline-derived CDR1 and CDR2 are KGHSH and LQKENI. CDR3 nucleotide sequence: TGTGCCAGCTCAGTTTCGACTCAAGAGACCCAGTACTTC. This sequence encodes CASSVSTQETQYF.

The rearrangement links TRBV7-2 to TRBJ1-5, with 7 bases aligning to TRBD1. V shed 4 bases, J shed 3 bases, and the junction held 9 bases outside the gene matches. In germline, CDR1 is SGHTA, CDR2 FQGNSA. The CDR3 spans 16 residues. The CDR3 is CASSSRQGLVNQPQHF. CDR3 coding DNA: TGTGCCAGCAGCTCGCGACAGGGATTGGTCAATCAGCCCCAGCATTTT.

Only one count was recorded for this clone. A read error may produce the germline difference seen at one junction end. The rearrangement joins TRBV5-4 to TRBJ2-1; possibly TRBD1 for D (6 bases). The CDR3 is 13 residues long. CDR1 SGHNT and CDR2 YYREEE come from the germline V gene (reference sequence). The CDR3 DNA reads TGTGCCAGCAGTTTGGACAGTGGCTCTTTGCAGTTCTTC. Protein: CASSLDSGSLQFF.

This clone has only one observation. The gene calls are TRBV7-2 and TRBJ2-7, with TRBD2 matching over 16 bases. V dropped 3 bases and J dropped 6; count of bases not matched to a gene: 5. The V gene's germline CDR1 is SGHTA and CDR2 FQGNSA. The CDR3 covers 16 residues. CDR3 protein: CASSLGLAGGQGEQYF. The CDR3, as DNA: TGTGCCAGCAGCTTGGGACTAGCGGGGGGGCAAGGCGAGCAGTACTTC.

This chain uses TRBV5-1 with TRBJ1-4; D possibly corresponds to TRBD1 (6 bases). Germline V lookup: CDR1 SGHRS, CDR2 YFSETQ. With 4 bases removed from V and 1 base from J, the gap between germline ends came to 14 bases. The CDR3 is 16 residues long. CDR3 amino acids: CASSQAGGLTNEKLFF. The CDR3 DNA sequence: TGCGCCAGCAGCCAGGCGGGGGGCTTAACTAATGAAAAACTGTTTTTT.

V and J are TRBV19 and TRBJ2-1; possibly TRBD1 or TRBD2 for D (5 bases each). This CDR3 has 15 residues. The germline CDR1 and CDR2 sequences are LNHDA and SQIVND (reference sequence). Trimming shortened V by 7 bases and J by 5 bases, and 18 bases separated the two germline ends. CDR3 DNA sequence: TGTGCCAGTACCGATTTGGGGACGGGAAACAATGAGCAGTTCTTC. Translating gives CASTDLGTGNNEQFF.

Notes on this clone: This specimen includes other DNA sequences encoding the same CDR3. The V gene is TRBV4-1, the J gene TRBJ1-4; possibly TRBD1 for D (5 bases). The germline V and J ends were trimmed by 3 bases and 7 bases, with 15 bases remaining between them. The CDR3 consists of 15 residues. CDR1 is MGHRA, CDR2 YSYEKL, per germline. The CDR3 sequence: CASSQGTGEGEKLFF. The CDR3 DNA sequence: TGCGCCAGCAGCCAGGGAACAGGAGAAGGTGAAAAACTGTTTTTT.

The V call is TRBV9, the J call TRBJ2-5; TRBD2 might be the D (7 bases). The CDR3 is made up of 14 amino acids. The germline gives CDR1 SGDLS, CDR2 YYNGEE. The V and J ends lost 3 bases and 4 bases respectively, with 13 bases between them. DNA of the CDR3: TGTGCCAGCAGCGCCGGAGGGGGGGTAGAGACCCAGTACTTC. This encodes CASSAGGGVETQYF.

The CDR3 DNA reads TGTGCCAGCAGTCACCGACAGGGTAGAAACTATGGCTACACCTTC. Amino acids: CASSHRQGRNYGYTF. This rearrangement joins TRBV6-2 or TRBV6-3 to TRBJ1-2; 7 positions match TRBD1. J was trimmed by 2 bases and V by 5 bases; bases with no gene match: 8. The CDR3 totals 15 residues. CDR1 MNHEY and CDR2 SVGEGT come from the germline V gene.